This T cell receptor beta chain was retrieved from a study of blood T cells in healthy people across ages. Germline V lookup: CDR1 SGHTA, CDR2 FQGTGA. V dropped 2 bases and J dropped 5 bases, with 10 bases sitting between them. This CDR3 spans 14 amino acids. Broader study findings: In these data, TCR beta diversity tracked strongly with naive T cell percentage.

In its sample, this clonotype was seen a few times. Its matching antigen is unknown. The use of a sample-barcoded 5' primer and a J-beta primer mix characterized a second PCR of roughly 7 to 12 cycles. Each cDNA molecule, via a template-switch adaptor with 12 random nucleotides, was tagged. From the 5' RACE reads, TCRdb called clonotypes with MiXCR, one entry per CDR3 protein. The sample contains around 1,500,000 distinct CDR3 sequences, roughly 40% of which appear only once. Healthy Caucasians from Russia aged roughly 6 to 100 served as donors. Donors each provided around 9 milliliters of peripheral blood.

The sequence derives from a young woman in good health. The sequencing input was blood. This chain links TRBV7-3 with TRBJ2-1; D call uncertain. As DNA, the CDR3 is TGTGCCAGCAGCTTAGATGCTTTAAACAATGAGCAGTTCTTC. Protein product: CASSLDALNNEQFF.